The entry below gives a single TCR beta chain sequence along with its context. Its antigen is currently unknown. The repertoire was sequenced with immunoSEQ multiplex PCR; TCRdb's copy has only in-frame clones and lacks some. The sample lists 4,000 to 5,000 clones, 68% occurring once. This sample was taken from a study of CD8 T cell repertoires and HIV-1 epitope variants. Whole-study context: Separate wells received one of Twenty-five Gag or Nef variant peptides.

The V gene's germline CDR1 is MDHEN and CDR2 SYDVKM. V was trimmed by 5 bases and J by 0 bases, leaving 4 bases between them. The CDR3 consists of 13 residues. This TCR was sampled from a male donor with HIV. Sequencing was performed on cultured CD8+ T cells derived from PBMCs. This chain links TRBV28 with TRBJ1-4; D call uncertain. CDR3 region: CASSPATNEKLFF. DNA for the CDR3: TGTGCCAGCAGTCCTGCAACTAATGAAAAACTGTTTTTT.